This TCR beta chain was captured in a study of blood T cell repertoires in COVID-19. Study background: Sources were T cells, B-cell-depleted T cells, or PBMCs; the material itself was cDNA or gDNA.

In germline, CDR1 is MNHNY, CDR2 SVGAGI (reference sequence). With 7 bases clipped from V and 3 bases from J, the junction kept 11 bases outside the gene matches. The CDR3 runs to 16 residues. Assay: immunoSEQ multiplex PCR; the TCRdb copy retains only in-frame clones and omits some. This table holds a few hundred thousand clones, 70% to 90% found once. Sequencing was performed on peripheral blood. This sequence originates from a man aged 55 to 70 with acute or convalescent COVID-19. This chain uses TRBV6-6 with TRBJ1-5; TRBD1 agrees at 8 bases. The CDR3 region has the DNA TGTGCCAGCACCCAGGACAGGGTAGAGGACAATCAGCCCCAGCATTTT. Translation: CASTQDRVEDNQPQHF.